One and the same sample provided the 10 T cell receptor beta chains below, sequenced in a study of blood T cell repertoires in COVID-19. Only in-frame clones appear in the TCRdb table, and some are missing; sequencing was by immunoSEQ multiplex PCR. The sample gives under 150,000 clones, under 90% of which show up once; roughly 9% is in the top ten. The sequenced material came from peripheral blood. Every receptor here comes from a woman aged 55-69 years with active or convalescent COVID-19.

The rearrangement links TRBV6-2 or TRBV6-3 to TRBJ2-7; the D gene is possibly TRBD1 (5 bases). V was cut by 1 base and J by 1 base, with 5 bases left in between. CDR3 length: 13 residues. CDR1 is MNHEY and CDR2 is SVGEGT in the germline V gene. The CDR3 DNA sequence: TGTGCCAGCAGTTACTACAGGTCCTACGAGCAGTACTTC. It specifies CASSYYRSYEQYF.

CDR3 DNA: TGTGCCAGCAGGTCGCGCAGGGGACTAACGTTCGGCTACACCTTC. Protein: CASRSRRGLTFGYTF. The rearrangement uses TRBV28 and TRBJ1-2; D might be TRBD1 (6 bases). The CDR3 consists of 15 residues. Germline CDR1 reads MDHEN; CDR2 reads SYDVKM. V dropped 6 bases and J dropped 8 bases, with 22 bases sitting between them.

The rearrangement uses TRBV4-3 and TRBJ1-5; 7 nucleotides line up with TRBD1. Per the germline V gene, CDR1 is LGHNA and CDR2 is YSLEER. Trimming took 0 bases from V and 8 from J; bases not matched to a gene: 1. CDR3 length equals 13 residues. The CDR3 DNA follows: TGCGCCAGCAGCCAAGACAGGGGGGAGCCCCAGCATTTT. This gives the protein CASSQDRGEPQHF.

The CDR3 sequence: CASSVDRDPNQPQHF. Written as DNA, the CDR3 is TGTGCCAGCAGCGTCGACAGGGATCCCAATCAGCCCCAGCATTTT. The J gene is TRBJ1-5, the V gene TRBV2; 7 bases match TRBD1. CDR1 is SNHLY, CDR2 FYNNEI, per germline. J was trimmed by 3 bases and V by 6 bases; bases with no gene match: 8. This CDR3 is built from 15 residues.

This clone was recorded once. V and J are TRBV6-1 and TRBJ1-5; 7 nucleotides match TRBD1. Per the germline V gene, CDR1 is MNHNS and CDR2 is SASEGT. This CDR3 contains 16 residues. V lost 1 base, J lost 5 bases, and 8 bases stayed unmatched. CDR3 in amino acids: CASSEGRTGGYQPQHF. The CDR3 coding sequence is TGTGCCAGCAGTGAAGGAAGGACAGGTGGGTATCAGCCCCAGCATTTT.

The chain links TRBV7-2 to TRBJ2-7, with D possibly TRBD1 on 5 matching bases. Trimming removed 5 bases at V and 4 bases at J, with 9 bases between. The CDR3 is 12 amino acids. Germline values: CDR1 SGHTA, CDR2 FQGNSA. This CDR3 is CASSGQGYEQYF. CDR3 DNA: TGTGCCAGCAGCGGGCAGGGATACGAGCAGTACTTC.

The chain combines TRBV7-3 with TRBJ2-2, with a possible D match to TRBD2 (5 bases). Germline CDR1 and CDR2: SGHTA and FQGTGA. V shed 5 bases and J shed 4 bases, with 11 bases lying between them. This CDR3 contains 14 residues. The CDR3 is CASSRIAGTGELFF. The DNA of the CDR3 is TGTGCCAGCAGCCGCATTGCGGGCACCGGGGAGCTGTTTTTT.

The rearrangement joins TRBV27 to TRBJ1-4, with TRBD1 as a possible D gene (5 bases). Germline values: CDR1 MNHEY, CDR2 SMNVEV (reference sequence). The CDR3 has 12 amino acids. V lost 6 bases and J lost 6, with 8 bases in between. CDR3 region: CASRDMYEKLFF. In DNA form, the CDR3 reads TGTGCCAGCAGGGACATGTATGAAAAACTGTTTTTT.

The V call is TRBV5-1, the J call TRBJ1-2; 8 bases agree with TRBD1. CDR1 SGHRS and CDR2 YFSETQ come from the germline V gene. Trimming at V came to 1 base and at J to 4 bases, leaving 3 bases not matched to a gene. This CDR3 has 14 amino acids. The DNA of the CDR3 is TGCGCCAGCAGCTTGATGACAGGGGTCTATGGCTACACCTTC. Protein product: CASSLMTGVYGYTF.

This chain links TRBV27 with TRBJ2-2, with D unclear. Germline lookup yields CDR1 MNHEY and CDR2 SMNVEV (reference sequence). This CDR3 spans 13 amino acids. V was shortened by 0 bases and J by 6 bases, with 5 bases between the two germline ends. CDR3 protein: CASSLSSAGELFF. The DNA for the CDR3 is TGTGCCAGCAGTTTATCGTCAGCCGGGGAGCTGTTTTTT.